This T cell receptor beta chain was profiled in a study of T-cell memory formation after mild COVID-19. Trimming pared 6 bases from V and 4 bases from J, leaving 18 bases between. CDR3 size: 16 residues. Germline CDR1 SGHTA, CDR2 FQGNSA. One entry per CDR3 protein, called by TCRdb with MiXCR from the 5' RACE reads. The sample holds 300,000 to 400,000 distinct CDR3 sequences, over 25% seen once. The clonotype originates from an adult woman who had mild COVID-19 (a few samples of this study predate the infection). Cell type and time point are not known. The V gene is TRBV7-2, the J gene TRBJ1-4; D gene ambiguous. Sequencing used PBMCs or a T cell subset sorted from them (not recorded which). The CDR3 bases are TGTGCCAGCAGTTTACACCCGTTAGGGATTAATGAAAAACTGTTTTTT. Its translation is CASSLHPLGINEKLFF. Full variable domain (missing parts from reference TRBV7-2 and TRBJ1-4): GAGVSQSPSNKVTEKGKDVELRCDPISGHTALYWYRQSLGQGLEFLIYFQGNSAPDKSGLPSDRFSAERTGGSVSTLTIQRTQQEDSAVYLCASSLHPLGINEKLFFGSGTQLSVL.